The T cell receptor (beta chain) described here comes from a study of T-cell memory formation after mild COVID-19. Study-level information: Across donors, TCR clusters were largely donor specific. Study results and caveats: Nothing showed for sure that second-wave clones peaking on day 37 were SARS-CoV-2 specific.

The V gene lost 11 bases and the J gene lost 2 bases, with 18 bases spanning the gap. This CDR3 is built from 14 residues. Germline V gene data show CDR1 as MNHNY and CDR2 as SVGAGI (reference sequence). 5'RACE, which relied on constant-segment primers, yielded TCR alpha and TCR beta cDNA libraries carrying sample barcodes and UMIs. TCRdb reanalysed the 5' RACE reads using MiXCR and keeps one entry per CDR3 protein. The sample consists of 150,000 to 200,000 distinct CDR3 sequences, 16% of them appearing once. This clonotype has only a few counts. Antigen specificity is unknown. This TCR came from an adult woman who had mild COVID-19 (a few samples of this study predate the infection). Cell type and time point are not known. The specimen was PBMCs or a T cell subset sorted from them (not recorded which). The rearrangement uses TRBV6-6 and TRBJ2-5; D uncertain. CDR3 amino acids: CAHSKGLGQETQYF. In nucleotides, the CDR3 is TGTGCCCACTCGAAGGGCCTAGGGCAAGAGACCCAGTACTTC.